Below, one T cell receptor (beta chain) is given with its context. Its antigen is not identified. A sort by CD45RO/CCR7/CD25/CD127/CD95/CD27 yielded CD4+ naive, central memory, regulatory and stem cell-like memory cells. The source of the sample is a study of beta chain features in type 1 diabetes. Study summary: Cell yields, gender and age were similar in healthy donors and patients. Study findings and constraints: When VDJ junctions were examined, type 1 diabetes patients showed fewer insertions and more deletions.

This CDR3 comprises 15 residues. The trim removed 4 bases at V and 3 bases at J, leaving 4 bases unmatched. CDR1 and CDR2 from the germline V gene are SEHNR and FQNEAQ (reference sequence). The study reverse transcribed the entire isolated RNA, so it sequenced expressed TCRB transcripts. Clones were sequenced by immunoSEQ multiplex PCR, and TCRdb holds only the in-frame ones, with some missing. The sample has around 290,000 clones; under 8.5% are singletons. Input material: central memory CD4+ T cells from blood. This rearrangement joins TRBV7-9 to TRBJ2-7; 12 bases fit TRBD2. The clonotype was recovered from a young woman in good health. The chain's CDR3 is CASSYLAGGVYEQYF. CDR3 sequence (DNA): TGTGCCAGCAGCTACCTAGCGGGAGGGGTCTACGAGCAGTACTTC.